This T cell receptor (beta chain) was captured by sequencing in a study of T cell changes during pregnancy in multiple sclerosis. Germline CDR1 is SGHRS and CDR2 is YFSETQ. J gave up 4 bases and V 4 bases, and 11 bases lay outside the gene matches. This CDR3 is built from 16 residues. Sequencing was performed with immunoSEQ multiplex PCR; in TCRdb, only in-frame clones are kept and a portion is missing. This table holds about 70,000 clones, around 92% found once. The source was CD8+ T cells from peripheral blood mononuclear cells, collected in the third trimester of pregnancy. The clonotype was recovered from a female donor in good health, enrolled as a control in a pregnancy study. V usage is TRBV5-1 and J usage is TRBJ2-1, with 7 bases that match TRBD2. In DNA form, the CDR3 reads TGCGCCAGCAGCCCGGGCCCGGGACTAATATACAATGAGCAGTTCTTC. It translates to CASSPGPGLIYNEQFF.